These 4 T cell receptor beta chains originate from one sample sequenced in a study of CD8 T cells in Susac syndrome. RNA totalling about 0.45 to 1 ug underwent reverse transcription with random hexamers. TCRdb called the immunoSEQ multiplex PCR reads again in MiXCR, with one record for every CDR3 protein. The sample lists more than 150,000 distinct CDR3 sequences, around 95% occurring once. Sequenced: CD8+ T cells from PBMCs. The origin of the receptors is a human donor with multiple sclerosis.

The rearrangement joins TRBV12-3 or TRBV12-4 to TRBJ2-7; D ambiguous. The CDR3 contains 12 residues. Trimming took off 3 bases at V and 3 bases at J, with 6 bases between the two ends. The DNA of the CDR3 is TGTGCCAGCAGTTTTGACAACTACGAGCAGTACTTC. Translated, it gives CASSFDNYEQYF.

The genes are TRBV7-3 and TRBJ2-5; possibly TRBD1 for D (6 bases). This CDR3 spans 17 amino acids. CDR1 and CDR2 (germline): SGHTA, FQGTGA. Trimming took 8 bases from V and 1 from J, leaving 23 bases between them. The CDR3 sequence: CASGAGTPIRGQETQYF. As DNA, the CDR3 is TGTGCCAGCGGCGCCGGGACACCTATTAGGGGCCAAGAGACCCAGTACTTC.

The genes are TRBV30 and TRBJ2-1; TRBD1 aligns across 9 bases. The CDR3 has 14 residues. Germline V gene data show CDR1 as GTSNPN and CDR2 as SVGIG (reference sequence). V gave up 3 bases and J gave up 3 bases; unmatched junction bases: 3. Here the CDR3 DNA reads TGTGCCTGGAGCAGGGACAGGGACTACAATGAGCAGTTCTTC. Amino acid sequence: CAWSRDRDYNEQFF.

This chain joins TRBV30 and TRBJ1-1; maybe TRBD1 (5 bases). Germline lookup yields CDR1 GTSNPN and CDR2 SVGIG (reference sequence). This CDR3 has 15 amino acids. The V and J ends lost 0 bases and 5 bases respectively, with 16 bases between them. The CDR3 loop is CAWSVNMGGRTEAFF. In nucleotides, the CDR3 is TGTGCCTGGAGTGTAAATATGGGGGGAAGGACTGAAGCTTTCTTT.